Shown below are 17 T cell receptor beta chains from a single sample sequenced in a study of blood T cell repertoires in COVID-19. Clones were sequenced by immunoSEQ multiplex PCR, and TCRdb holds only the in-frame ones, with some missing. This table holds roughly 150,000 clones, 75% to 80% found once. The source material was peripheral blood. Every receptor here comes from a woman of 80 years or more with acute or convalescent COVID-19.

The chain combines TRBV3-1 (or the pseudogene TRBV3-2) with TRBJ2-7, with TRBD1 matching 8 bases. V shed 4 bases, J shed 4 bases, and the junction held 9 bases outside the gene matches. Germline assignment: CDR1 LGHDT and CDR2 YNNKEL (reference sequence). CDR3 length: 15 residues. The CDR3 DNA sequence: TGTGCCAGCAGCCCTACCCAGCGACAGGGGTACGAGCAGTACTTC. This encodes CASSPTQRQGYEQYF.

This clone was found once. The rearrangement joins TRBV12-3 or TRBV12-4 to TRBJ2-7, with 7 bases matching TRBD1. This CDR3 has 13 residues. The ends lost 6 bases at V and 3 bases at J; junction bases unmatched: 5. CDR3: CASSYRGFYEQYF. The CDR3 nucleotides read TGTGCCAGCAGCTACAGGGGTTTCTACGAGCAGTACTTC.

The V call is TRBV2, the J call TRBJ1-2, with D unclear. The CDR3 runs to 13 residues. Germline values: CDR1 SNHLY, CDR2 FYNNEI. Trimming left V 4 bases short and J 8 bases short, with 14 bases between. The DNA for the CDR3 is TGTGCCAGCAGTGCTGGGGAGGCGTTAGGCTACACCTTC. Translating it yields CASSAGEALGYTF.

This clone was observed a few times. The chain is built from TRBV27 and TRBJ2-7, with TRBD2 identical over 9 bases. V was pared by 0 bases and J by 2 bases, with 8 bases of the junction left unmatched. The V gene's germline CDR1 is MNHEY and CDR2 SMNVEV (reference sequence). The length of the CDR3 is 17 residues. CDR3 protein: CASSLSLAGGFAYEQYF. In DNA form, the CDR3 reads TGTGCCAGCAGTTTATCGCTTGCGGGAGGGTTCGCCTACGAGCAGTACTTC.

This chain joins TRBV7-2 and TRBJ1-2; TRBD1 might be the D (5 bases). The CDR3 sequence is 14 residues long. The V end lost 5 bases, the J end lost 4 bases, and 14 bases lay between the germline ends. Germline CDR1 SGHTA, CDR2 FQGNSA. CDR3 loop: CASSPRQKIYGYTF. DNA of the CDR3: TGTGCCAGCAGCCCCCGACAGAAAATCTATGGCTACACCTTC.

V is TRBV2 and J is TRBJ2-7, with D possibly being TRBD2 (6 bases). The germline gives CDR1 SNHLY, CDR2 FYNNEI. V was trimmed by 2 bases and J by 3 bases, leaving 11 bases between them. The CDR3 spans 14 residues. CDR3 DNA sequence: TGTGCCAGCAGTGAAAAGGTTAGCGGCTACGAGCAGTACTTC. This sequence encodes CASSEKVSGYEQYF.

The CDR3: CASSSRLRGRGGANVLTF. The CDR3 DNA is TGTGCCAGTAGTTCCCGACTGAGGGGGAGGGGTGGGGCCAACGTCCTGACTTTC. The chain is built from TRBV19 and TRBJ2-6; D is possibly TRBD2 (7 bases). V dropped 5 bases and J dropped 3 bases, with 20 bases sitting between them. There are 18 residues in the CDR3. The V gene's germline CDR1 is LNHDA and CDR2 SQIVND (reference sequence).

Points on this clone: Germline and junction disagree at one end, which may indicate a read error. The chain joins TRBV7-7 to TRBJ2-7, with D maybe TRBD1 (6 bases). CDR3 length: 15 residues. Germline values: CDR1 SSHAT, CDR2 FNYEAQ (reference sequence). The DNA for the CDR3 is TGTGCTAGCAGCTCCTCGACAGGCCTCGCCTACGAGCAGTACTTC. It is translated as CASSSSTGLAYEQYF.

The chain employs TRBV18 and TRBJ2-1; D is unresolved. The germline CDR1 and CDR2 sequences are KGHSH and LQKENI. This CDR3 comprises 15 residues. The germline V and J ends were trimmed by 0 bases and 4 bases, with 10 bases remaining between them. CDR3 in DNA: TGTGCCAGCTCACCACCAAGCGCAGAGTACAATGAGCAGTTCTTC. Its protein is CASSPPSAEYNEQFF.

Only one count was recorded for this clone. The CDR3 is CATRRLAGFSYEQYF. CDR3 DNA: TGTGCCACCAGACGACTAGCGGGTTTCTCCTACGAGCAGTACTTC. This chain links TRBV28 with TRBJ2-7, with 10 bases identical to TRBD2. CDR1 is MDHEN and CDR2 is SYDVKM in the germline V gene. This CDR3 contains 15 residues. The ends lost 10 bases at V and 0 bases at J; junction bases unmatched: 9.

The V call is TRBV7-6, the J call TRBJ1-4; possibly TRBD1 for D (5 bases). This CDR3 contains 18 residues. Germline V gene sequence: CDR1 SGHVS, CDR2 FNYEAQ. V was clipped by 2 bases and J by 0 bases, with 16 bases between them. For the CDR3, the DNA is TGTGCCAGCAGCTTATGGGCTACAGGTGACGCAACTAATGAAAAACTGTTTTTT. Its translation: CASSLWATGDATNEKLFF.

This sequence joins TRBV2 and TRBJ2-3; D is undetermined. CDR3 size: 13 residues. Trimming removed 9 bases from V and 0 bases from J, with 10 bases in between. Germline CDR1 SNHLY, CDR2 FYNNEI. The CDR3 loop is CARLLPSTDTQYF. DNA for the CDR3: TGTGCCAGACTCCTGCCAAGCACAGATACGCAGTATTTT.

This chain links TRBV2 with TRBJ1-1; 9 nucleotides line up with TRBD1. The junction had 3 bases not matched to a gene; V was cut back by 4 bases and J by 3 bases. Germline V gives CDR1 SNHLY, CDR2 FYNNEI. The CDR3 has 14 amino acids. Written as DNA, the CDR3 is TGTGCCAGCAGTGGACAGGGGGGATACACTGAAGCTTTCTTT. Its translation is CASSGQGGYTEAFF.

This clone occurred a few times. This sequence joins TRBV24-1 and TRBJ2-3, with 13 nucleotides matching TRBD2. CDR3 length: 16 residues. J was trimmed by 5 bases and V by 3 bases; bases with no gene match: 4. Germline CDR1 and CDR2: KGHDR and SFDVKD. The CDR3 nucleotides are TGTGCCACCAGTGATGCCGGACTAGCGGGGGTAGATACGCAGTATTTT. The encoded protein is CATSDAGLAGVDTQYF.

This clone was seen more than once but under ten times. This rearrangement joins TRBV4-1 to TRBJ1-5; 9 bases align to TRBD1. V was pared by 4 bases and J by 3 bases, with 7 bases of the junction left unmatched. The CDR3 length is 16 residues. From germline, CDR1 is MGHRA and CDR2 YSYEKL. CDR3 residues: CASSRTDRGLNQPQHF. As DNA, the CDR3 is TGCGCCAGCAGCCGGACGGACAGGGGACTCAATCAGCCCCAGCATTTT.

This clone occurred a few times. This chain links TRBV30 with TRBJ1-1, with D maybe TRBD1 (6 bases). Trimming removed 4 bases from V and 3 bases from J, with 15 bases in between. CDR1 and CDR2 from the germline V gene are GTSNPN and SVGIG (reference sequence). The CDR3 extends over 14 amino acids. The CDR3 spells CAWMHVTGHTEAFF. CDR3 coding DNA: TGTGCCTGGATGCACGTGACAGGACACACTGAAGCTTTCTTT.

On this clone: At one end the junction does not follow the germline gene, possibly because of a read error. This sequence joins TRBV7-9 and TRBJ2-2; D gene ambiguous. In germline, CDR1 is SEHNR, CDR2 FQNEAQ (reference sequence). This CDR3 contains 15 residues. The CDR3 DNA is TGTGCCAACAGCTTAGGCGGCGCGAACACCGGGGAGCTGTTTTTT. Encoded protein: CANSLGGANTGELFF.